The clone carrying this T cell receptor (beta chain) was counted many times. The sample is drawn from a study of identical twins. V was trimmed by 0 bases and J by 4 bases, leaving 13 bases between them. Per germline, CDR1 SGHRS and CDR2 YFSETQ. This CDR3 is 15 amino acids long. MiXCR was run by TCRdb on the 5' RACE reads, yielding one entry per CDR3 protein. The sample lists about 900,000 distinct CDR3 sequences, more than 9% seen once, with around 1.5% in the top ten. These records were also assigned to another study, of yellow fever vaccine responses in identical twins.

The sample comprised PBMCs. This TCR derives from a woman between 18 and 29 years old in good health. The chain links TRBV5-1 to TRBJ1-1; D not certain. CDR3 amino acids: CASSLGSHRSTEAFF. DNA for the CDR3: TGCGCCAGCAGCTTGGGGTCCCACCGGAGCACTGAAGCTTTCTTT.